Given below is one TCR beta chain in context. These data belong to a study of blood T cell repertoires in COVID-19. For the study at large: Both acute and convalescent COVID-19 samples were obtained from the United States, Italy and Spain. Sources were T cells, B-cell-depleted T cells, or PBMCs; the material itself was cDNA or gDNA.

Seattle-derived patients entered the study during active infection and were followed longitudinally. J lost 7 bases, V lost 0 bases, and 9 bases had no gene match. The CDR3 spans 16 residues. Germline V lookup: CDR1 LGHNA, CDR2 YNFKEQ. Authors' analysis steps: Nucleated cell counts were estimated from reference gene primer amplification. Sequencing used immunoSEQ multiplex PCR; TCRdb keeps in-frame clones, though not all of them. For V, J and clone size, that table is used; D and trimming come from the DNA. The repertoire consists of tens of thousands of clones, with approximately 77% occurring once and the leading ten covering about 2.1%.

The sample was peripheral blood. The chain links TRBV4-2 to TRBJ2-3; 8 positions agree with TRBD1. The sequence derives from a man aged 65 to 79 with COVID-19, enrolled during active disease. CDR3 sequence reads: CASSQDFQGALNTQYF. As DNA, the CDR3 is TGTGCCAGCAGCCAAGATTTCCAGGGGGCCTTGAATACGCAGTATTTT.